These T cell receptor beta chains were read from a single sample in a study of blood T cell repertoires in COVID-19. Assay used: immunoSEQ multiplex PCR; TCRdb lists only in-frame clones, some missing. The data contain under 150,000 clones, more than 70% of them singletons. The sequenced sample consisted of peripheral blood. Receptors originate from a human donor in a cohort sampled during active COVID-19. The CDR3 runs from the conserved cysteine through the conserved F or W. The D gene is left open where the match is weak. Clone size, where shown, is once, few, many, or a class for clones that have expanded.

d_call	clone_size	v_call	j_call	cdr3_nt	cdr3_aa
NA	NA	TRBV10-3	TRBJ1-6	TGTGCCATCAGTGAGAGAGGATCACCCCTCCACTTT	CAISERGSPLHF
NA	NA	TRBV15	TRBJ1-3	TGTGCCACCAGCAGAGTTGACGGAGGAGGAAACACCATATATTTT	CATSRVDGGGNTIYF
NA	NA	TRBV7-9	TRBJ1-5	TGTGCCAGCAGCCAAGACAGTGCCCAGCATTTT	CASSQDSAQHF
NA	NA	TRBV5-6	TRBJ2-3	TGTGCCAGCAGCCCTGTGACAGGGAGGATCACAGATACGCAGTATTTT	CASSPVTGRITDTQYF
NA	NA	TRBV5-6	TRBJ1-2	TGTGCCAGCAGGGTTAGGGCAGGGGTCTATGGCTACACCTTC	CASRVRAGVYGYTF
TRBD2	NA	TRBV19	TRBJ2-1	TGTGCCAGTAGAAGAGGACTAGATGGGGTGTCGCACAATGAGCAGTTCTTC	CASRRGLDGVSHNEQFF
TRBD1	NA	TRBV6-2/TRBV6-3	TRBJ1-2	TGTGCCAGCAGTGGACAGGGTAACTATGGCTACACCTTC	CASSGQGNYGYTF
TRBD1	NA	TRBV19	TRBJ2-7	TGTGCCAGTAGTACCCGGGACAGGGGCCGCGCTACCTACGAGCAGTACTTC	CASSTRDRGRATYEQYF
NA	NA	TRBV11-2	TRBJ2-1	TGTGCCAGCAGCTTAGGGGGCGATGAGCAGTTCTTC	CASSLGGDEQFF
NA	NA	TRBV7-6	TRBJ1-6	TGTGCCAGCAGCTTATCTCCGGGGGGTAATTCACCCCTCCACTTT	CASSLSPGGNSPLHF
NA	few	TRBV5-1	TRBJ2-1	TGCGCCAGCAGCTTACAATTGACAGGGGAGGGGAAGTTCTTC	CASSLQLTGEGKFF
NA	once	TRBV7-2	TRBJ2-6	TGTGCCAGCAGCCCGATGACTACAAGGGCCAACGTCCTGACTTTC	CASSPMTTRANVLTF
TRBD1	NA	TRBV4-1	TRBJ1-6	TGCGCCAGCAGCCTAGGACAGGGGGGCGATTCACCCCTCCACTTT	CASSLGQGGDSPLHF
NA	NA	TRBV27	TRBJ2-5	TGTGCCAGCCACAGAATCCCACGGGCGGGGGAGACCCAGTACTTC	CASHRIPRAGETQYF
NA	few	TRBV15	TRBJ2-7	TGTGCCACCAGCAGAGCTGGGGGTTGGGACAACGAGCAGTACTTC	CATSRAGGWDNEQYF
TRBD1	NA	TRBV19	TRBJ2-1	TGTGCCAGTAGTATAGATCTCGGGACAGTTACCTACAATGAGCAGTTCTTC	CASSIDLGTVTYNEQFF
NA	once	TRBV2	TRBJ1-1	TGTGCCAGTACTGGCGGAGAGAACACTGAAGCTTTCTTT	CASTGGENTEAFF
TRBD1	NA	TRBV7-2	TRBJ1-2	TGTGCCAGCAGCTTAAGAGTCGCGACAGGGGGCGAGGCCTATGGCTACACCTTC	CASSLRVATGGEAYGYTF
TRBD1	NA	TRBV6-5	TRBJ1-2	TGTGCCAGCAGTTCCCCGGGACAGGGGGCTTCTGGCTACACCTTC	CASSSPGQGASGYTF
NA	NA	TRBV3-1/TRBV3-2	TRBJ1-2	TGTGCCAGCACCTCAAGATTCCCGGACAGAAGGGGCTACACCTTC	CASTSRFPDRRGYTF
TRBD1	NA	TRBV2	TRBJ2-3	TGTGCCAGCAGCGCCGGGACAGTAAGTAGCACAGATACGCAGTATTTT	CASSAGTVSSTDTQYF
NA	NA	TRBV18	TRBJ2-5	TGTGCCAGCTCAGCGGGACTTCTGGAGACCCAGTACTTC	CASSAGLLETQYF
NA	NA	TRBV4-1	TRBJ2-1	TGCGCCAGCAGTCCCGGAGGTGAGCAGTTCTTC	CASSPGGEQFF
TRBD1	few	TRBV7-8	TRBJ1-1	TGTGCCAGCAGCGATCAGGGGGCGAACACTGAAGCTTTCTTT	CASSDQGANTEAFF
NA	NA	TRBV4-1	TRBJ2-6	TGCGCCAGCAGCCTAGTTACTGGGGCCAACGTCCTGACTTTC	CASSLVTGANVLTF
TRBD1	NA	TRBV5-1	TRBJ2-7	TGCGCCAGCAGCTTCGGGACAGGCCCCTACGAGCAGTACTTC	CASSFGTGPYEQYF
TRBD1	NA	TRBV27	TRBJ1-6	TGTGCCAGCGGAGTTGACAGGGGGCCTTCACCCCTCCACTTT	CASGVDRGPSPLHF
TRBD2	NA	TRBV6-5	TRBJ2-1	TGTGCCAGCAGTTACGGGCGGGGGGGCCGGAGTGAGCAGTTCTTC	CASSYGRGGRSEQFF
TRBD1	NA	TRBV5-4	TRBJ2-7	TGTGCCAGCAGCTGGGGACAGGGGGTTTCCTACGAGCAGTACTTC	CASSWGQGVSYEQYF
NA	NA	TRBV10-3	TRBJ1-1	TGTGCCCCCACGAATTGCGCTGAAGCTTTCTTT	CAPTNCAEAFF
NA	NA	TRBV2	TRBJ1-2	TGTGCCGGAACTATGGGTGGCTACACCTTC	CAGTMGGYTF
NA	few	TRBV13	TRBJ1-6	TGTGCCAGCAGCTTAAGACAGAATGGACCCTATAATTCACCCCTCCACTTT	CASSLRQNGPYNSPLHF
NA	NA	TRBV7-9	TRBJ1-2	TGTGCCAGCAGCCCTTCCGGGGGGGTCTATGGCTACACCTTC	CASSPSGGVYGYTF
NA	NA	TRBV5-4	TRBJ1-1	TGTGCCAGCGGGATTGGGGAGGCTGAAGCTTTCTTT	CASGIGEAEAFF
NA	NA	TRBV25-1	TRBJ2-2	TGTGCCAGCAGTGAATATGCGACGAAACAGCCGAACACCGGGGAGCTGTTTTTT	CASSEYATKQPNTGELFF
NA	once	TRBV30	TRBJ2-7	TGTGCCTGGAGCATCGGTTACGAGCAGTACTTC	CAWSIGYEQYF
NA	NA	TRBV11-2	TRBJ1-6	TGTGCCAGCAGCTCCGACAGGCTTAATTCACCCCTCCACTTT	CASSSDRLNSPLHF
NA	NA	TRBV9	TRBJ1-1	TGTGCCAGCAGCGTAGGCAGGGAGGCTGAAGCTTTCTTT	CASSVGREAEAFF
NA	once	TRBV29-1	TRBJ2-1	TGCAGCGTTGAGGGAGGTCTGAGCTCCTACAATGAGCAGTTCTTC	CSVEGGLSSYNEQFF
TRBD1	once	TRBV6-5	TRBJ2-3	TGTGCCAGCAGTTCGGGACAGGGAGTGGCAGATACGCAGTATTTT	CASSSGQGVADTQYF
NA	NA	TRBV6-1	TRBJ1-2	TGTGCCAGCAGTGAAGACACAGGGTGGGGTGGCTACACCTTC	CASSEDTGWGGYTF
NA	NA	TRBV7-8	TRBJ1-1	TGTGCCAGCAGCCGCGAAACAGGGTTGAACACTGAAGCTTTCTTT	CASSRETGLNTEAFF
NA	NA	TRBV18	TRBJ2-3	TGTGCCAGCTCACCAATCGTACTACACACAGATACGCAGTATTTT	CASSPIVLHTDTQYF
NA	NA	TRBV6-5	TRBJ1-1	TGTGCCAGCAGAGCCCCGCGGGGGAGCACTGAAGCTTTCTTT	CASRAPRGSTEAFF
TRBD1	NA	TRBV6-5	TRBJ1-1	TGTGCCAGCAGTTACTCGACAGGGATTCCTGAAGCTTTCTTT	CASSYSTGIPEAFF
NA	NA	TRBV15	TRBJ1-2	TGTGCCACCAGCAGAGACAGACTAGTAATTGGCTACACCTTC	CATSRDRLVIGYTF
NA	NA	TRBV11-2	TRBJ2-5	TGTGCCAGCAGCCCCCGTCTAGGCGGTTTACAAGAGACCCAGTACTTC	CASSPRLGGLQETQYF
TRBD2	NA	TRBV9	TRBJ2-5	TGTGCCAGCAGCCCCCGGGGAATAGCGGGGGGGAGGGAGACCCAGTACTTC	CASSPRGIAGGRETQYF
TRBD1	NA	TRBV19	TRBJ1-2	TGTGCCAGTAGTATCCTGGACAGGACTATGCCTAACTATGGCTACACCTTC	CASSILDRTMPNYGYTF
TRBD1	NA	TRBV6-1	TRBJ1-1	TGTGCCAGCAGTGAAGAACCCCCCGACAGGGTGTCTGAAGCTTTCTTT	CASSEEPPDRVSEAFF
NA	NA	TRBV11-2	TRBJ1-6	TGTGCCAGCAGCATAGGCGGTAATTCACCCCTCCACTTT	CASSIGGNSPLHF
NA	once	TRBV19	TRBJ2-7	TGTGCCAGTAGTATAGTGGGGCAAAGTTCCGAGCAGTACTTC	CASSIVGQSSEQYF
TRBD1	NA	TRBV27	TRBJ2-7	TGTGCCAGCAGCCTGACGGGACAGGGCTACGAGCAGTACTTC	CASSLTGQGYEQYF
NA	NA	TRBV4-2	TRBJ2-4	TGTGCCAGCAGCCAAGATCGGGGGGCAGGTAACATTCAGTACTTC	CASSQDRGAGNIQYF
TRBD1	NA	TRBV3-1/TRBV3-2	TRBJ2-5	TGTGCCAGCAGCGGAAGGACAGGCCGGGAGACCCAGTACTTC	CASSGRTGRETQYF